Sequencing of this T cell receptor (beta chain) was carried out in a study of blood T cell repertoires in COVID-19. Background on the study: Samples came from the United States, Italy and Spain, spanning acute and convalescent COVID-19. PBMCs, B-cell-depleted T cells, or T cells provided the cDNA or gDNA that made up the material.

Per the original methods: The assay estimated nucleated cells by amplifying reference gene primers. The protocol was immunoSEQ multiplex PCR, while the TCRdb copy is restricted to in-frame clones and leaves out a portion. D and trimming come from the DNA, and the V and J calls and clone size come from that table. Of around 100,000 clones listed, more than 65% were seen once; the top ten hold approximately 6.5%. Germline lookup yields CDR1 SGDLS and CDR2 YYNGEE. This CDR3 has 14 residues. V dropped 0 bases and J dropped 5 bases, with 12 bases sitting between them. V gene TRBV9 combines with J gene TRBJ2-7; tentative D call: TRBD2 (5 bases). The receptor was derived from a man in his sixties with acute or convalescent COVID-19. Sequenced input: peripheral blood. The DNA for the CDR3 is TGTGCCAGCAGCGTAGCTCCGGGGTTCAACGAGCAGTACTTC. This sequence encodes CASSVAPGFNEQYF.